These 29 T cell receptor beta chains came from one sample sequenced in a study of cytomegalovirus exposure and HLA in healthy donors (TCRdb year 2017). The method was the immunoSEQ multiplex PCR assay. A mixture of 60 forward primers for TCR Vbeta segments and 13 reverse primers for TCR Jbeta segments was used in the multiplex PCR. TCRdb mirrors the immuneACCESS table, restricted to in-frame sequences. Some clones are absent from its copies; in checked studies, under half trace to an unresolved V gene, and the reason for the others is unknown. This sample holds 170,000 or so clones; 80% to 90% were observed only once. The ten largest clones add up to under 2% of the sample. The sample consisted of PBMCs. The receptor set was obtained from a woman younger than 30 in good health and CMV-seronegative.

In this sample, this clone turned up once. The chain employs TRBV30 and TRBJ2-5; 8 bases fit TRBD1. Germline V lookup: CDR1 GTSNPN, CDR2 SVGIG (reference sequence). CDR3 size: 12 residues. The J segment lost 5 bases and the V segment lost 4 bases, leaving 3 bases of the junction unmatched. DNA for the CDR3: TGTGCCTGGACAGGGGGCGGTGAGACCCAGTACTTC. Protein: CAWTGGGETQYF.

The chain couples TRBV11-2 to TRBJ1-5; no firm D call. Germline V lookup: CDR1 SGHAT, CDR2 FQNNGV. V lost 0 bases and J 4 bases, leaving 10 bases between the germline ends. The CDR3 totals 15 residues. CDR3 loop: CASSLDITENQPQHF. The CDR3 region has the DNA TGTGCCAGCAGCTTAGATATAACAGAGAATCAGCCCCAGCATTTT.

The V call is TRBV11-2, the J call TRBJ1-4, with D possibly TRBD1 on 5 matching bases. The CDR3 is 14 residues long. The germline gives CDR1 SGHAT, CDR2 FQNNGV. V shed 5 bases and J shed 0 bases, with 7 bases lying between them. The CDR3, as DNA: TGTGCCAGCAGCAGGGGTGCAACTAATGAAAAACTGTTTTTT. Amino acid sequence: CASSRGATNEKLFF.

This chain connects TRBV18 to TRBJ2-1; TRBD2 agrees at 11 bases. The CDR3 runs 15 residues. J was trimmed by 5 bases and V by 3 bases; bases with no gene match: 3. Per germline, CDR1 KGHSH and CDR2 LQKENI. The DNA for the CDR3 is TGTGCCAGCTCACCTACTAGCGGGAGCCACAATGAGCAGTTCTTC. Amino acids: CASSPTSGSHNEQFF. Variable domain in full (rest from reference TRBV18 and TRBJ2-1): NAGVMQNPRHLVRRRGQEARLRCSPMKGHSHVYWYRQLPEEGLKFMVYLQKENIIDESGMPKERFSAEFPKEGPSILRIQQVVRGDSAAYFCASSPTSGSHNEQFFGPGTRLTVL.

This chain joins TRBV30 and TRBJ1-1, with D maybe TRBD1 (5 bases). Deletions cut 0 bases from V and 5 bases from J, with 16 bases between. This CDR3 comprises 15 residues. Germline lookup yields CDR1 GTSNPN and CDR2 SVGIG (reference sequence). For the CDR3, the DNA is TGTGCCTGGAGTGTAGTCGTAGGGACTTGGACTGAAGCTTTCTTT. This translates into CAWSVVVGTWTEAFF.

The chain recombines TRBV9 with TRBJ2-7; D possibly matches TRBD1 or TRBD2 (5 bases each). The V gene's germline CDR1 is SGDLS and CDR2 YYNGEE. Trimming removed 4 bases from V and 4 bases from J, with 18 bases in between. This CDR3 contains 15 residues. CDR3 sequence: CASSLGTRDPYEQYF. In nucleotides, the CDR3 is TGTGCCAGCAGCTTAGGGACGAGGGATCCTTACGAGCAGTACTTC.

CDR3: CASSLIRGAYEQYF. The DNA for the CDR3 is TGTGCCAGCAGCTTAATAAGGGGTGCCTACGAGCAGTACTTC. The genes are TRBV7-9 and TRBJ2-7, with D perhaps matching TRBD1 (5 bases). This CDR3 spans 14 amino acids. CDR1 and CDR2 from the germline V gene are SEHNR and FQNEAQ (reference sequence). Trimming removed 2 bases from V and 2 bases from J, with 10 bases in between.

Here the CDR3 DNA reads TGTGCCAGCAGCTTAGCGCGAGGGGGGGAGCTGTTTTTT. Its protein is CASSLARGGELFF. The V gene is TRBV7-6, the J gene TRBJ2-2; possibly TRBD2 for D (5 bases). This CDR3 has 13 residues. CDR1 SGHVS and CDR2 FNYEAQ come from the germline V gene. Trimming left V 0 bases short and J 8 bases short, with 7 bases between.

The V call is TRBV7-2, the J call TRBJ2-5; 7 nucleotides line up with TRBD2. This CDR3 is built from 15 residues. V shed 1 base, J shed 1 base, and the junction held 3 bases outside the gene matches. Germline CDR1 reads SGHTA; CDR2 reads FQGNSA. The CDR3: CASSLGGSRQETQYF. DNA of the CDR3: TGTGCCAGCAGCTTAGGCGGGAGTCGCCAAGAGACCCAGTACTTC.

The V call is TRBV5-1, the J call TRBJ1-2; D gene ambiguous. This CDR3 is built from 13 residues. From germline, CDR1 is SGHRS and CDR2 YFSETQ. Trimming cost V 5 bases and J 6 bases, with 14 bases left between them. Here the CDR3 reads CASRSRTADGYTF. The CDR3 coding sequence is TGCGCCAGCAGATCGAGGACTGCTGATGGCTACACCTTC.

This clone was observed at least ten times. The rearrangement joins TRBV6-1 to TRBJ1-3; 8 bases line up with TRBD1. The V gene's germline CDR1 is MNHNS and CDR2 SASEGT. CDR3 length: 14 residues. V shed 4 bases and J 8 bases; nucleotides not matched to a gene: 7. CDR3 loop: CASSGRQGRDTIYF. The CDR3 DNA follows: TGTGCCAGCAGTGGACGACAGGGGAGGGACACCATATATTTT.

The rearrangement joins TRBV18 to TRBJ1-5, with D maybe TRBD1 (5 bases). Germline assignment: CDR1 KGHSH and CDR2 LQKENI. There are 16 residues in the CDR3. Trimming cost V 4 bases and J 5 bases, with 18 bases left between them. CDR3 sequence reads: CASSHNGGYGDQPQHF. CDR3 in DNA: TGTGCCAGCTCACACAACGGGGGATATGGCGATCAGCCCCAGCATTTT.

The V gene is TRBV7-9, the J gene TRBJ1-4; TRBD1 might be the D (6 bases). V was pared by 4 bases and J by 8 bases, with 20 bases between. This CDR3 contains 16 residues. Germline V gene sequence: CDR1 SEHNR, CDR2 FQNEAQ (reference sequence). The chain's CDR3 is CASSSRSAGEFEKLFF. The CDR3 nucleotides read TGTGCCAGCAGCTCACGGTCGGCAGGGGAGTTCGAAAAACTGTTTTTT.

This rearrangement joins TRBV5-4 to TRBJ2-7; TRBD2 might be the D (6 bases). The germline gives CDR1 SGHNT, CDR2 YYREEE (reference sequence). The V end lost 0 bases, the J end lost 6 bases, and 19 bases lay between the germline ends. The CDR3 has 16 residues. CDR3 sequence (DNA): TGTGCCAGCAGCTTGGAATTTTGGGCGGGGACGAGCGAGCAGTACTTC. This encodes CASSLEFWAGTSEQYF.

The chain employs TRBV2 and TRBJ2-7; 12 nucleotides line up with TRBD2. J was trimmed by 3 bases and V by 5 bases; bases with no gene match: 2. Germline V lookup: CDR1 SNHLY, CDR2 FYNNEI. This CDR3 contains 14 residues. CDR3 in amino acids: CASSLAGGVYEQYF. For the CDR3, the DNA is TGTGCCAGCAGTCTAGCGGGAGGGGTCTACGAGCAGTACTTC.

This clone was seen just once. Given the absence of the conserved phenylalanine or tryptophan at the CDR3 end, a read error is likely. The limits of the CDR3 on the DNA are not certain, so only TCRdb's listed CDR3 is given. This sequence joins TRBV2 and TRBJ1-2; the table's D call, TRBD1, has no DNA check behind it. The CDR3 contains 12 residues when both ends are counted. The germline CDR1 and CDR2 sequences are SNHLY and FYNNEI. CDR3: CASRLSSPGGPL.

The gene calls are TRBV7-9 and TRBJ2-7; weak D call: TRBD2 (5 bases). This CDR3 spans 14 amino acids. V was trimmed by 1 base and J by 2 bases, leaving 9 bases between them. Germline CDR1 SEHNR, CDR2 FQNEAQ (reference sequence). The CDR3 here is CASSLEGGAYEQYF. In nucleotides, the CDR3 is TGTGCCAGCAGCTTAGAAGGAGGAGCCTACGAGCAGTACTTC. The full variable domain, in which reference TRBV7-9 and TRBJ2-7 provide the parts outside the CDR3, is DTGVSQNPRHKITKRGQNVTFRCDPISEHNRLYWYRQTLGQGPEFLTYFQNEAQLEKSRLLSDRFSAERPKGSFSTLEIQRTEQGDSAMYLCASSLEGGAYEQYFGPGTRLTVT.

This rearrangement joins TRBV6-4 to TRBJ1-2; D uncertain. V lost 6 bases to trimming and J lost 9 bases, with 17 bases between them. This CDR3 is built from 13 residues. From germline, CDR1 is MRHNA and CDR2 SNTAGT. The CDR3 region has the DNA TGTGCCAGCAGCGCTAGCGGGGAAGGGAGCTACACCTTC. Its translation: CASSASGEGSYTF.

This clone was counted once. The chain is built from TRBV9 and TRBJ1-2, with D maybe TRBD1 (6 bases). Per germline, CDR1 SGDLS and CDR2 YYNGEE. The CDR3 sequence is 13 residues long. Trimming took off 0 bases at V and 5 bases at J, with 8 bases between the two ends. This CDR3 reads CASSVEGGYGYTF. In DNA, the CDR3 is TGTGCCAGCAGCGTAGAAGGGGGTTATGGCTACACCTTC.

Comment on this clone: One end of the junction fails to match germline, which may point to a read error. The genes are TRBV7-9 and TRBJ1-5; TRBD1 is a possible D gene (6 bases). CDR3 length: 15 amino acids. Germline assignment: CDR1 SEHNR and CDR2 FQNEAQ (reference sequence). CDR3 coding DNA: TGTTCCAGCAGCGCGACAGGTTATAGCAATCAGCCCCAGCATTTT. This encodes CSSSATGYSNQPQHF.

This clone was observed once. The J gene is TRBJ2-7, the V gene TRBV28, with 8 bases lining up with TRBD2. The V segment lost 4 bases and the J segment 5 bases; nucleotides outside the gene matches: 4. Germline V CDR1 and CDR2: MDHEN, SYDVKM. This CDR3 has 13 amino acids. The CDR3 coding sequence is TGTGCCAGCAGTTATCGGGGGGGGGACGAGCAGTACTTC. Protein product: CASSYRGGDEQYF.

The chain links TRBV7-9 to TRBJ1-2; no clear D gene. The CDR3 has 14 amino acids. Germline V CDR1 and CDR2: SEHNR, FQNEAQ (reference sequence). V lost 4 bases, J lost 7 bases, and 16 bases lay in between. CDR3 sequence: CASSWPGTRAGYTF. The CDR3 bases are TGTGCCAGCAGCTGGCCGGGAACTAGGGCTGGCTACACCTTC.

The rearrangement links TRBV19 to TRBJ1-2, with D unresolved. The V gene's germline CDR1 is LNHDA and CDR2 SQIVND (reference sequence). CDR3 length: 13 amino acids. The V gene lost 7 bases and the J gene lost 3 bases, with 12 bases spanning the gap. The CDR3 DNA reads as TGTGCCAGTAACTGGTGGTACGACTATGGCTACACCTTC. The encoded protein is CASNWWYDYGYTF.

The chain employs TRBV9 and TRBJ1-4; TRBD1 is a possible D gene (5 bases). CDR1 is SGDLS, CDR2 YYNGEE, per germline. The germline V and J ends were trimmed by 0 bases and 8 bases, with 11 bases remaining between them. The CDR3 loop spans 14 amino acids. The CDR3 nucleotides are TGTGCCAGCAGCGTAGGTGGAGGGGCGGAAAAACTGTTTTTT. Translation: CASSVGGGAEKLFF.

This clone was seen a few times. The DNA of the CDR3 is TGTGCCAGTATAGGACAGGCAGCTTTCTTT. Translated, it gives CASIGQAAFF. The rearrangement uses TRBV19 and TRBJ1-1, with 7 bases lining up with TRBD1. V trimming: 7 bases; J trimming: 10 bases; junction bases outside the gene matches: 3. CDR1 is LNHDA and CDR2 is SQIVND in the germline V gene (reference sequence). CDR3 length equals 10 residues.

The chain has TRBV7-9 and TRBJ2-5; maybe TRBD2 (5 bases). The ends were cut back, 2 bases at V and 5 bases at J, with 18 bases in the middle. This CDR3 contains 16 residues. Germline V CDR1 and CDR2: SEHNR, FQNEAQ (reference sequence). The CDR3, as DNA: TGTGCCAGCAGCTTAAGAGTCATAGGAGGTCGGGAGACCCAGTACTTC. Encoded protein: CASSLRVIGGRETQYF.

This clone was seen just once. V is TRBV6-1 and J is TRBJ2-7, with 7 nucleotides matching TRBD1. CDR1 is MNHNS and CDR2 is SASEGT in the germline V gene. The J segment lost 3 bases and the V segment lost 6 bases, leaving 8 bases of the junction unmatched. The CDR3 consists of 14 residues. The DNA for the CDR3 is TGTGCCAGCAGAGAGGGACAGAACAACTACGAGCAGTACTTC. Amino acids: CASREGQNNYEQYF.

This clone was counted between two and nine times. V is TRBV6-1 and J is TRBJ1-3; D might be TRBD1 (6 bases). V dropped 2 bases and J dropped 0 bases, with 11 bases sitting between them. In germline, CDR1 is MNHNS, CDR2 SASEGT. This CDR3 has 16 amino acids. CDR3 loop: CASSELGAVSGNTIYF. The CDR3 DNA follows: TGTGCCAGCAGTGAACTGGGGGCTGTCTCTGGAAACACCATATATTTT.

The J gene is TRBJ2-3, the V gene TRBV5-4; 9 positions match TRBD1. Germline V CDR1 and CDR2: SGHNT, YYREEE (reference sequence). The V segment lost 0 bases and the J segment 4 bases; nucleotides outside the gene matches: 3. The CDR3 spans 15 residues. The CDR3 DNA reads TGTGCCAGCAGCTTGGACAGGGGGCGACCAGATACGCAGTATTTT. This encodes CASSLDRGRPDTQYF.